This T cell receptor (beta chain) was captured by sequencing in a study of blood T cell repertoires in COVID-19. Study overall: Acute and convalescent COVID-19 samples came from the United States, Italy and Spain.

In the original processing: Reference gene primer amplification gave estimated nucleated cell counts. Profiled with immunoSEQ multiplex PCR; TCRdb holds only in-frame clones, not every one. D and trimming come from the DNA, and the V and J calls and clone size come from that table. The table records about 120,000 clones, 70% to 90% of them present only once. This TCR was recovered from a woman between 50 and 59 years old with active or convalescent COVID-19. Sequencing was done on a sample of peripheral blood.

Here the CDR3 DNA reads TGTGCCAGCACTAGCGGGTTGAACACCGGGGAGCTGTTTTTT. It yields the protein CASTSGLNTGELFF. The rearrangement uses TRBV19 and TRBJ2-2; 9 bases are shared with TRBD2. The CDR3 sequence is 14 residues long. Unmatched junction bases numbered 3, after V lost 9 bases and J lost 1 base. Germline V gives CDR1 LNHDA, CDR2 SQIVND (reference sequence).